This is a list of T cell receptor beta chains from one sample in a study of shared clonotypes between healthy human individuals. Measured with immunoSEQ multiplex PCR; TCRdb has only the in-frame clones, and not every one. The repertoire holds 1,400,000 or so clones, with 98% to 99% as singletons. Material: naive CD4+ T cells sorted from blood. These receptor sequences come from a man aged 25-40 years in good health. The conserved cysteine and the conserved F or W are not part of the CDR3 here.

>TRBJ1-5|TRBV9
ASSAFPTGQPQH
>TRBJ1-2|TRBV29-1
SVEEAGGYT
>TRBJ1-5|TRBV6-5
ASSYRNDQPQH
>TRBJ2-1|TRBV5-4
ASSRWVALYNEQF
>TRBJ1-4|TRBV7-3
ASSPDSVNEKLF
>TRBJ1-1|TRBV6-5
ASRNSGGTEAF
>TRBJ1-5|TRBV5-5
ASSKDRGSRNQPQH
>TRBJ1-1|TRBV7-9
ASSFIGPRGAF
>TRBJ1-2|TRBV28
ASSFSDRGRDGYT
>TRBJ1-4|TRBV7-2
ASSLYGANEKLF
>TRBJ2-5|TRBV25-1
ASSEWTSVQETQY
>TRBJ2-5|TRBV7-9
ASSGQGGAVETQY
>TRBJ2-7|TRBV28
ASSFPFRPGLTGGLSYEQY
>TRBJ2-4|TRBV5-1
ASSETVAKNIQY
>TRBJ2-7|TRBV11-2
ASSLGYGGREQY
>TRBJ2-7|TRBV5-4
ASFSGSQGEQY
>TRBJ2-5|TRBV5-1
ASSFGAEETQY
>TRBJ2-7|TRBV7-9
ASSLAEGSYEQY
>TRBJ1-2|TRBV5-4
ASSLAVLTGLRGYT
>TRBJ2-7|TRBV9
ASSVGGLAGNSEQY
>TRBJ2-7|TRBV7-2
ASSQTGYEQY
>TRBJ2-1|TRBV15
ATSRDLSGGYEQF
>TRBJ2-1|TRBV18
ASSPVGSYNEQF
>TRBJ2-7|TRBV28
ASSYRGSSYEQY
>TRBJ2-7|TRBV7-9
ASRRDYSYEQY
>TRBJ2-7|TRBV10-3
AIREGLAFHEQY
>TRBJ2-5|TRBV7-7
ASSRDRGQETQY
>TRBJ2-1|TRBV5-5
ASSWGTSGEQF
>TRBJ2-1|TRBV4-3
ASSQGLGGLAGGEQF
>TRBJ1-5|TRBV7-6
ASSLIGQPQH
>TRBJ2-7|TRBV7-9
ASSLQTGTSFHEQY
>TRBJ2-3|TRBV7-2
ASSLMPAENTQY
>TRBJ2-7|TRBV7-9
ASSLVAGGGSEQY
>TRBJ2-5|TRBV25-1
ASSAWGRGGETQY
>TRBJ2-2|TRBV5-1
ASSSISVKGPANTGELF
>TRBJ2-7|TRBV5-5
ASSFGPPYEQY
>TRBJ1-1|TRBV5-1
ASSPGLQGDKAF
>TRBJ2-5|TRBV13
ASSLVEEQETQY
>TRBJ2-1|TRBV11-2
ASSQTGPNNEQF
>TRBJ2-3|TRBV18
ASSVKALAGTDTQY
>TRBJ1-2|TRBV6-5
ASSYSGGGYGYT
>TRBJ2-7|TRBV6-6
ASSNRENYEQY
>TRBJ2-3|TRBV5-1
ASLLGVASDTQY
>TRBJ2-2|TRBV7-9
ASSFSPRGTGETGELF
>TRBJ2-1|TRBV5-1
ASRPGGTEGRWYEQF